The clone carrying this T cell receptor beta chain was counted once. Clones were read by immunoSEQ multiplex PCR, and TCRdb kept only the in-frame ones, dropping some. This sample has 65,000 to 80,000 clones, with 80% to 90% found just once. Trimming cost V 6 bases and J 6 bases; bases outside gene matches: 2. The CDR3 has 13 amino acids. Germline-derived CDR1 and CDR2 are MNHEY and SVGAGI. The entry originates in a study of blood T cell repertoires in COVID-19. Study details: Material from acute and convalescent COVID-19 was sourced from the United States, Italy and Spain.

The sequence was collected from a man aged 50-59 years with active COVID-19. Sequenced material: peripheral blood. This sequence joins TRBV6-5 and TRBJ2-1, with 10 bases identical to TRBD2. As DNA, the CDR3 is TGTGCCAGCAGGACTAGCGGGTTCAATGAGCAGTTCTTC. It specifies CASRTSGFNEQFF.